The 3 T cell receptor beta chains listed next were all sequenced from one sample in a study of CD8 T cells in Susac syndrome. Reverse transcription used about 0.5 to 1 ug RNA and random hexamers. TCRdb re-analysed the immunoSEQ multiplex PCR reads in MiXCR, keeping a single row per CDR3 protein. The repertoire holds about 140,000 distinct CDR3 sequences, with about 95% as singletons. Sequenced sample: CD4+ T cells from PBMCs. The receptors derive from a human donor with multiple sclerosis.

This chain joins TRBV20-1 and TRBJ2-3; 7 bases match TRBD1. V was clipped by 6 bases and J by 3 bases; unmatched bases: 9. Germline-derived CDR1 and CDR2 are DFQATT and SNEGSKA (reference sequence). The CDR3 is 14 residues long. The CDR3 nucleotides read TGCAGTGCAAACCGGGACAGCCGAACAGATACGCAGTATTTT. This translates into CSANRDSRTDTQYF.

This clonotype was seen once. The V and J genes are TRBV4-1 and TRBJ2-3, with D tentatively TRBD1 (6 bases). The V and J ends lost 3 bases and 5 bases respectively, with 9 bases between them. Germline values: CDR1 MGHRA, CDR2 YSYEKL. This CDR3 contains 13 residues. CDR3 in DNA: TGCGCCAGCAGCCAGGAACAGGGAGATACGCAGTATTTT. Its translation: CASSQEQGDTQYF.

This clonotype was counted once. The rearrangement joins TRBV25-1 to TRBJ1-2, with D unresolved. This CDR3 is built from 13 residues. Germline V CDR1 and CDR2: MGHDK, SYGVNS. Trimming pared 5 bases from V and 4 bases from J, leaving 11 bases between. Here the CDR3 DNA reads TGTGCCAGCAGTTTGAGTCAGCCCTATGGCTACACCTTC. Its protein is CASSLSQPYGYTF.